Shown below are 14 T cell receptor beta chains from a single sample sequenced in a study of cytomegalovirus exposure and HLA in healthy donors. Primers for the PCR totalled 60 Vbeta and 13 Jbeta. Sequenced by immunoSEQ multiplex PCR; TCRdb stores in-frame clones only, minus some. There are 160,000 or so clones in the sample; about 88% occur only once, and roughly 1.9% lies in the top ten. Sample: PBMCs. The receptors shown here come from a woman aged 18-29 years in good health and CMV-seronegative.

The V and J genes are TRBV7-8 and TRBJ1-6; D is undetermined. The CDR3 runs to 13 residues. Germline loops: CDR1 SGHVS, CDR2 FQNEAQ. The ends were cut back, 2 bases at V and 8 bases at J, with 7 bases in the middle. In DNA form, the CDR3 reads TGTGCCAGCAGCTTAATGAGTTATTCACCCCTCCACTTT. Its translation is CASSLMSYSPLHF.

CDR3 DNA: TGTGCCAGCAGTATTACGGGCAGGGCCGGTCAAGAGACCCAGTACTTC. This encodes CASSITGRAGQETQYF. V and J are TRBV7-9 and TRBJ2-5; tentative D call: TRBD1 (5 bases). CDR1 is SEHNR, CDR2 FQNEAQ, per germline (reference sequence). The germline V and J ends were trimmed by 6 bases and 2 bases, with 19 bases remaining between them. This CDR3 is 16 amino acids long.

The rearrangement links TRBV5-1 to TRBJ1-1, with D perhaps matching TRBD1 (6 bases). Germline assignment: CDR1 SGHRS and CDR2 YFSETQ. V lost 0 bases and J lost 6, with 9 bases in between. The CDR3 loop spans 13 amino acids. Here the CDR3 DNA reads TGCGCCAGCAGCTTGGAACAGGGCGCTGAAGCTTTCTTT. Its translation: CASSLEQGAEAFF.

This clone has only one observation. The chain uses TRBV6-5 and TRBJ2-2; D not certain. The CDR3 is 12 amino acids. Germline V gene sequence: CDR1 MNHEY, CDR2 SVGAGI. V dropped 8 bases and J dropped 0 bases, with 4 bases sitting between them. CDR3 region: CASHSNTGELFF. The CDR3 DNA is TGTGCCAGCCACTCGAACACCGGGGAGCTGTTTTTT.

J is TRBJ1-4 and V is TRBV18; a possible D gene is TRBD1 (5 bases). Germline CDR1 KGHSH, CDR2 LQKENI. Trimming pared 1 base from V and 8 bases from J, leaving 14 bases between. The CDR3 contains 15 residues. For the CDR3, the DNA is TGTGCCAGCTCACCACGAGAAGGGGTGCGAGAAAAACTGTTTTTT. The encoded protein is CASSPREGVREKLFF.

V is TRBV5-1 and J is TRBJ2-1; TRBD2 matches 11 bases. The CDR3 is made up of 17 amino acids. After removal of 0 bases from V and 3 bases from J, the junction contained 5 bases not matched to a gene. Germline values: CDR1 SGHRS, CDR2 YFSETQ. CDR3: CASSLAGLAGGYNEQFF. CDR3 nucleotide sequence: TGCGCCAGCAGCTTGGCCGGGCTAGCGGGGGGCTACAATGAGCAGTTCTTC.

The CDR3 DNA follows: TGTGCCAGCTCCCCAAGACAGCTCGACGAGCAGTACTTC. Protein: CASSPRQLDEQYF. The chain joins TRBV18 to TRBJ2-7, with TRBD1 as a possible D gene (5 bases). In germline, CDR1 is KGHSH, CDR2 LQKENI. Deletions cut 6 bases from V and 5 bases from J, with 14 bases between. The CDR3 length is 13 residues.

V is TRBV7-9 and J is TRBJ2-3, with 9 bases fitting TRBD1. Germline V gene lookup returns CDR1 SEHNR and CDR2 FQNEAQ (reference sequence). The CDR3 covers 17 residues. After removal of 7 bases from V and 4 bases from J, the junction contained 15 bases not matched to a gene. The CDR3 region is CASMDRGGFGFADTQYF. The CDR3 DNA reads as TGTGCCAGCATGGACAGGGGTGGGTTTGGGTTCGCAGATACGCAGTATTTT.

The V call is TRBV28, the J call TRBJ2-3; possible D gene TRBD1, 5 bases. From germline, CDR1 is MDHEN and CDR2 SYDVKM. This CDR3 is built from 14 residues. The V and J ends lost 9 bases and 5 bases respectively, with 18 bases between them. CDR3 region: CASQGWDTGDTQYF. In DNA, the CDR3 is TGTGCCAGTCAGGGTTGGGATACGGGAGATACGCAGTATTTT.

J is TRBJ2-7 and V is TRBV19; no clear D gene. The germline V gene has CDR1 LNHDA and CDR2 SQIVND (reference sequence). Trimming cost V 3 bases and J 3 bases, with 9 bases left between them. This CDR3 contains 13 residues. DNA for the CDR3: TGTGCCAGTAGTATTAACAGTGGCTACGAGCAGTACTTC. Translating it yields CASSINSGYEQYF. Using reference TRBV19 and TRBJ2-7 for the parts outside the CDR3, the full variable domain is DGGITQSPKYLFRKEGQNVTLSCEQNLNHDAMYWYRQDPGQGLRLIYYSQIVNDFQKGDIAEGYSVSREKKESFPLTVTSAQKNPTAFYLCASSINSGYEQYFGPGTRLTVT.

The CDR3 reads CASSQPTRAAYEQYF. CDR3 sequence (DNA): TGCGCCAGCAGCCAACCCACGAGGGCCGCCTACGAGCAGTACTTC. The chain joins TRBV4-1 to TRBJ2-7; maybe TRBD2 (5 bases). Germline V gives CDR1 MGHRA, CDR2 YSYEKL. Trimming removed 2 bases at V and 2 bases at J, with 13 bases between. The CDR3 sequence is 15 residues long.

The chain carries TRBV10-3 and TRBJ2-5; D perhaps matches TRBD1 (6 bases). The CDR3 has 14 residues. V was trimmed by 2 bases and J by 3 bases, leaving 10 bases between them. Germline V lookup: CDR1 ENHRY, CDR2 SYGVKD. The CDR3 DNA is TGTGCCATCAGTGAGGGACAGCTAAAAGAGACCCAGTACTTC. Encoded protein: CAISEGQLKETQYF.

This clone has only a few counts. This chain connects TRBV6-5 to TRBJ2-7; 7 bases map to TRBD2. The CDR3 is 16 amino acids. V lost 0 bases and J lost 0; bases outside the gene matches: 5. From germline, CDR1 is MNHEY and CDR2 SVGAGI. CDR3 region: CASSYSPLAVSYEQYF. The DNA of the CDR3 is TGTGCCAGCAGTTACTCGCCTCTAGCGGTCTCCTACGAGCAGTACTTC.

CDR3 loop: CASSRSGAPDTQYF. CDR3 nucleotide sequence: TGTGCCAGCAGCAGAAGCGGGGCCCCGGATACGCAGTATTTT. The V gene is TRBV7-2, the J gene TRBJ2-3, with 7 bases that match TRBD2. The germline V gene has CDR1 SGHTA and CDR2 FQGNSA. The V gene end was trimmed by 5 bases and the J gene end by 6 bases; junction bases not matched to a gene: 8. CDR3 length: 14 residues.